Below are 9 T cell receptor beta chains sequenced from a single sample in a study of cytomegalovirus exposure and HLA in healthy donors. It was with 60 Vbeta and 13 Jbeta primers that the PCR ran. Produced via immunoSEQ multiplex PCR; TCRdb's table is partial and in-frame only. The table has roughly 190,000 clones, over 65% seen once. Sequences were obtained from PBMCs. These receptors were taken from a woman aged 45-60 years in good health and CMV-seropositive.

The V gene is TRBV10-3, the J gene TRBJ2-7, with D perhaps TRBD2 (6 bases). In germline, CDR1 is ENHRY, CDR2 SYGVKD. This CDR3 spans 15 amino acids. V was clipped by 10 bases and J by 4 bases, with 23 bases between them. The CDR3 DNA reads as TGTGCCAGCAGCCCCACTCCCGGGGGTCGGTACGAGCAGTACTTC. This translates into CASSPTPGGRYEQYF.

The chain employs TRBV2 and TRBJ2-3, with a weak D call TRBD1 (5 bases). There are 12 residues in the CDR3. V lost 7 bases to trimming and J lost 3 bases, with 8 bases between them. CDR1 SNHLY and CDR2 FYNNEI come from the germline V gene. This CDR3 is CASNQGTDTQYF. As DNA, the CDR3 is TGTGCCAGCAACCAGGGTACAGATACGCAGTATTTT.

This clone was counted only a few times. The chain has TRBV4-1 and TRBJ2-6; 7 nucleotides align to TRBD2. V lost 4 bases, J lost 2 bases, and 5 bases stayed unmatched. Germline values: CDR1 MGHRA, CDR2 YSYEKL. The CDR3 has 16 amino acids. Here the CDR3 DNA reads TGCGCCAGCAGCCGACCGGGGGGTCCTGGGGCCAACGTCCTGACTTTC. The encoded protein is CASSRPGGPGANVLTF.

The chain couples TRBV19 to TRBJ2-2; TRBD1 is a possible D gene (5 bases). The germline gives CDR1 LNHDA, CDR2 SQIVND (reference sequence). Trimming took off 6 bases at V and 6 bases at J, with 17 bases between the two ends. CDR3 size: 15 residues. CDR3 nucleotide sequence: TGTGCCAGTAGCTGGGCAGGGTTATCTGCCGGGGAGCTGTTTTTT. Amino acids: CASSWAGLSAGELFF.

The CDR3 coding sequence is TGTGCCAGCAGCCAAGTTATAGCGGGGGTCGATGAGCAGTTCTTC. Protein product: CASSQVIAGVDEQFF. The V and J genes are TRBV4-2 and TRBJ2-1, with TRBD2 matching 9 bases. Looked up from germline, CDR1 is LGHNA and CDR2 is YNFKEQ. V dropped 1 base and J dropped 8; count of bases not matched to a gene: 6. The CDR3 has 15 amino acids.

The genes are TRBV6-6 and TRBJ2-7, with 7 bases that match TRBD1. The CDR3 is 13 amino acids. The V segment lost 6 bases and the J segment 2 bases; nucleotides outside the gene matches: 4. Germline loops: CDR1 MNHNY, CDR2 SVGAGI (reference sequence). The CDR3 reads CASRGTAPYEQYF. DNA for the CDR3: TGTGCCAGCAGAGGGACAGCCCCCTACGAGCAGTACTTC.

A word on this clone: Other DNA sequences in this sample translate to the same CDR3. This chain joins TRBV6-1 and TRBJ2-3; weak D call: TRBD1 (6 bases). The V gene lost 3 bases and the J gene lost 6 bases, with 19 bases spanning the gap. Germline V CDR1 and CDR2: MNHNS, SASEGT. The length of the CDR3 is 16 residues. CDR3 sequence: CASSDIGRGWTDTQYF. The DNA of the CDR3 is TGTGCCAGCAGTGATATTGGTAGGGGGTGGACGGATACGCAGTATTTT.

This rearrangement joins TRBV6-6 to TRBJ1-2, with 8 bases that match TRBD1. CDR3 size: 15 residues. Per germline, CDR1 MNHNY and CDR2 SVGAGI (reference sequence). The trim removed 6 bases at V and 3 bases at J, leaving 9 bases unmatched. CDR3 protein: CASSRGQGSDYGYTF. In DNA, the CDR3 is TGTGCCAGCAGCAGAGGACAGGGCTCTGACTATGGCTACACCTTC.

The rearrangement uses TRBV7-2 and TRBJ2-4; TRBD1 matches at 8 bases. The length of the CDR3 is 19 residues. Germline V gives CDR1 SGHTA, CDR2 FQGNSA. Unmatched junction bases numbered 12, after V lost 2 bases and J lost 0 bases. CDR3 sequence reads: CASSLSGRGRIIAKNIQYF. The CDR3 bases are TGTGCCAGCAGCTTATCGGGCAGGGGGCGAATCATAGCCAAAAACATTCAGTACTTC.